This T cell receptor (beta chain) derives from a study of blood T cell repertoires in COVID-19. Self-reported history from a screening survey and questionnaire set each donor's cohort. Donors of Cohort 3 who recovered were those that had two negative PCRs, clearance, or symptom resolution. Using immunoSEQ multiplex PCR, the repertoire was profiled, and TCRdb retains in-frame clones only, with some absent. The table includes 200,000 to 250,000 clones, 85% detected once. V lost 4 bases and J 6 bases, leaving 16 bases between the germline ends. This CDR3 is built from 14 residues. Germline CDR1 is SNHLY and CDR2 is FYNNEI.

The receptor was isolated from a man in his forties or fifties who had recovered from COVID-19. The chain recombines TRBV2 with TRBJ2-7; D is perhaps TRBD1 (6 bases). Material for sequencing was PBMCs or T cells enriched from blood (not recorded which). CDR3 loop: CASSGWGPEVEQYF. The CDR3 DNA sequence: TGTGCCAGCAGTGGTTGGGGGCCGGAGGTCGAGCAGTACTTC.